This TCR beta chain was captured in a study of T cells after yellow fever vaccination. The ends were cut back, 4 bases at V and 2 bases at J, with 13 bases in the middle. The CDR3 spans 15 residues. Germline CDR1 reads SGDLS; CDR2 reads YYNGEE. TCRdb re-derived calls from the 5' RACE reads in MiXCR, one entry per CDR3 protein. The sample consists of roughly 320,000 distinct CDR3 sequences, around 10% of them appearing once. The chain couples TRBV9 to TRBJ1-3; maybe TRBD1 (5 bases). The sequences come from CD4+ T cells sorted from PBMCs, collected 45 days after the yellow fever booster vaccination. This receptor was obtained from a man between 18 and 35 years old who received the YFV17D yellow fever vaccine. CDR3 bases: TGTGCCAGCAGCCCAGGGTTCGCCACTGGAAACACCATATATTTT. Encoded protein: CASSPGFATGNTIYF.